The 8 T cell receptor beta chains below all came from one sample that was sequenced in a study of blood T cell repertoires in COVID-19 (dated by TCRdb to the early 2020s). The library was produced with the immunoSEQ multiplex PCR assay. This is the immuneACCESS table as TCRdb keeps it, with only in-frame sequences that have V and J called. A part of the clones is gone; compared with another copy, unresolved V genes explain less than half, and the rest is unexplained. The sample contains about 180,000 clones, roughly 82% of them found a single time. The ten largest clones take up over 7.5% of the sample. Sequences were obtained from peripheral blood. These receptors were collected from a woman aged 70-85 years with acute or convalescent COVID-19.

This rearrangement joins TRBV6-2 or TRBV6-3 to TRBJ2-1; the match to TRBD1 covers 8 bases. Germline trimming cut 2 bases from V and 8 bases from J; bases unmatched to any gene: 11. CDR3 length equals 16 residues. CDR1 MNHEY and CDR2 SVGEGT come from the germline V gene. The CDR3 reads CASSYGQGAGWDEQFF. The DNA for the CDR3 is TGTGCCAGCAGTTACGGACAGGGCGCCGGTTGGGATGAGCAGTTCTTC.

This rearrangement joins TRBV19 to TRBJ2-5; unclear D gene. This CDR3 has 13 residues. V was shortened by 1 base and J by 3 bases, with 6 bases between the two germline ends. Germline assignment: CDR1 LNHDA and CDR2 SQIVND (reference sequence). The CDR3 spells CASSIVQKETQYF. In DNA, the CDR3 is TGTGCCAGTAGTATAGTCCAGAAAGAGACCCAGTACTTC.

The chain recombines TRBV4-3 with TRBJ1-1, with a tentative D call TRBD1 (5 bases). CDR3 size: 15 residues. V was trimmed by 0 bases and J by 0 bases, leaving 8 bases between them. The V gene's germline CDR1 is LGHNA and CDR2 YSLEER. CDR3 loop: CASSQDPGMNTEAFF. The CDR3 nucleotides are TGCGCCAGCAGCCAAGATCCAGGGATGAACACTGAAGCTTTCTTT.

The V gene is TRBV6-4, the J gene TRBJ2-1; 8 nucleotides line up with TRBD2. V was clipped by 0 bases and J by 0 bases; unmatched bases: 7. The CDR3 covers 18 residues. Germline V gene sequence: CDR1 MRHNA, CDR2 SNTAGT. CDR3 coding DNA: TGTGCCAGCAGTGACTCGAATACGAGCGGGAGCTCCTACAATGAGCAGTTCTTC. Encoded protein: CASSDSNTSGSSYNEQFF.

The CDR3 spells CSVRRRDRGYEQYF. For the CDR3, the DNA is TGCAGCGTTCGCAGGCGGGACAGGGGATACGAGCAGTACTTC. The J gene is TRBJ2-7, the V gene TRBV29-1, with 10 bases lining up with TRBD1. The V and J ends lost 5 bases and 4 bases, in that order; junction bases with no gene match: 8. This CDR3 contains 14 residues. Germline-derived CDR1 and CDR2 are SQVTM and ANQGSEA.

The V gene is TRBV27, the J gene TRBJ2-1; D possibly corresponds to TRBD1 (8 bases). CDR1 is MNHEY, CDR2 SMNVEV, per germline (reference sequence). The CDR3 has 14 amino acids. V lost 1 base and J 6 bases, leaving 10 bases between the germline ends. The CDR3 protein is CASSLYRGGNEQFF. CDR3 DNA sequence: TGTGCCAGCAGTTTATACAGGGGGGGCAATGAGCAGTTCTTC.

This clone appeared a few times. This chain connects TRBV28 to TRBJ1-2; TRBD1 matches 7 bases. The J segment lost 4 bases and the V segment lost 3 bases, leaving 5 bases of the junction unmatched. The CDR3 is made up of 14 amino acids. Germline V gives CDR1 MDHEN, CDR2 SYDVKM. The CDR3 here is CASSFSQGFYGYTF. CDR3 DNA: TGTGCCAGCAGTTTTTCACAGGGGTTCTATGGCTACACCTTC.

This clone was seen only once. V gene TRBV20-1 combines with J gene TRBJ1-2, with unresolved D. The CDR3 runs to 11 residues. V lost 6 bases to trimming and J lost 7 bases, with 12 bases between them. The germline CDR1 and CDR2 sequences are DFQATT and SNEGSKA (reference sequence). CDR3 nucleotides: TGCAGTGCCGCCCGACTGGGTGGCTACACCTTC. Protein product: CSAARLGGYTF.